The rows below give T cell receptor beta chains drawn from one sample of a study of ipilimumab plus nivolumab after autologous stem cell transplantation. Sequencing was performed with immunoSEQ multiplex PCR; in TCRdb, only in-frame clones are kept and a portion is missing. The sample has 9,500 to 15,000 clones, 69% seen once. The sample consisted of PBMCs, taken in a trial of ipilimumab plus nivolumab as post-transplant consolidation. The receptor source for this set is a male donor with diffuse large B-cell lymphoma. CDR3s include the opening cysteine and the closing phenylalanine or tryptophan. A D gene is named only where the DNA matches it firmly. Size values are once, few and many counts, or a class for expanded clones, and some rows have none.

TRBJ2-7	TRBD1	TRBV6-5	14	.	TGTGCCAGCAGTTCGCGACAGGGGAAGGGCGAGCAGTACTTC	CASSSRQGKGEQYF
TRBJ1-1	.	TRBV19	12	.	TGTGCCAGTAGTATCCGGAACACTGAAGCTTTCTTT	CASSIRNTEAFF
TRBJ2-5	TRBD2	TRBV9	14	.	TGTGCCAGCAGCCCGACTAGCGGGAGGGGGGAGCAGTACTTC	CASSPTSGRGEQYF
TRBJ2-1	TRBD2	TRBV11-3	20	.	TGTGCCAGCAGCCCCTTGCTAGGGCTAGCGGGAGTATGGGCCTACAATGAGCAGTTCTTC	CASSPLLGLAGVWAYNEQFF
TRBJ1-1	.	TRBV13	16	few	TGCGCCAGCAGCCAAGAGGGGCAACTCATGAACACTGAAGCTTTCTTT	CASSQEGQLMNTEAFF
TRBJ2-5	.	TRBV18	13	medium-sized	TGTGCCAGCTCACCGCCCCCACGGGAGACCCAGTACTTC	CASSPPPRETQYF
TRBJ2-7	TRBD1	TRBV7-6	16	.	TGTGCCAGCAGCCTTGACCTCATGACAGGGGCCTACGAGCAGTACTTC	CASSLDLMTGAYEQYF
TRBJ1-2	.	TRBV5-1	15	.	TGCGCCAGCAGCTCCATTAATGGGCCTCTCGGCGGCTACACCTTC	CASSSINGPLGGYTF
TRBJ2-7	.	TRBV5-6	16	few	TGTGCCAGCAGCTTGGAAGGGCACCGAAGGAGTTACGAGCAGTACTTC	CASSLEGHRRSYEQYF
TRBJ2-1	.	TRBV11-2	14	.	TGTGCCAGCAGCTTGACTTCATCCCAGGGTGAGCAGTTCTTC	CASSLTSSQGEQFF
TRBJ2-2	TRBD2	TRBV9	16	.	TGTGCCAGCAGCCGGACTAGCGGGGGGGCGAACGGGGAGCTGTTTTTT	CASSRTSGGANGELFF
TRBJ1-5	.	TRBV28	14	.	TGTGCCAGCAGTGAGCAGGCGATAAATCAGCCCCAGCATTTT	CASSEQAINQPQHF
TRBJ2-5	.	TRBV28	11	.	TGTGCCAGCAGTAATATGGAGACCCAGTACTTC	CASSNMETQYF
TRBJ1-4	.	TRBV6-5	14	.	TGTGCCAGCAGTTACACCTGGTCGGGGGAAAAACTGTTTTTT	CASSYTWSGEKLFF
TRBJ2-5	.	TRBV18	13	few	TGTGCCAGCTCACCACCGGGCAGAGAGACCCAGTACTTC	CASSPPGRETQYF
TRBJ1-3	TRBD1	TRBV9	18	.	TGTGCCAGCAGCCATCCCCTACAGGGGGTAGTCTCTGGAAACACCATATATTTT	CASSHPLQGVVSGNTIYF
TRBJ1-4	.	TRBV9	15	.	TGTGCCAGCAGCCCCCGCGGGGGGACATTTGAAAAACTGTTTTTT	CASSPRGGTFEKLFF
TRBJ2-3	TRBD2	TRBV5-6	17	.	TGTGCCAGCAGCCCCCCCGGTATAGCGGGACCCACAGATACGCAGTATTTT	CASSPPGIAGPTDTQYF
TRBJ2-1	.	TRBV7-2	12	.	TGTGCCAGCAGCTACTCCGGACAAGAGCAGTTCTTC	CASSYSGQEQFF
TRBJ2-1	.	TRBV4-3	15	medium-sized	TGCGCCAGCAGCCAAGGAGGAGGCAGTGGCGATGAGCAGTTCTTC	CASSQGGGSGDEQFF
TRBJ1-5	.	TRBV12-5	13	.	TGTGCTAGTGACCTATATAGCAATCAGCCCCAGCATTTT	CASDLYSNQPQHF
TRBJ2-5	TRBD2	TRBV2	17	.	TGTGCCAGCAGTGAAGCGAAGGGACTAGCGGGGAAAGAGACCCAGTACTTC	CASSEAKGLAGKETQYF
TRBJ1-5	TRBD1	TRBV9	15	medium-sized	TGTGCCAGCAGCGTTGGACAGGGCCGCAATCAGCCCCAGCATTTT	CASSVGQGRNQPQHF
TRBJ2-7	.	TRBV4-2	12	few	TGTGCCAGCAGTAAGAGGGGGGACGAGCAGTACTTC	CASSKRGDEQYF
TRBJ1-5	.	TRBV9	15	medium-sized	TGTGCCAGCAGCGTAGGAGGGAATAGCAATCAGCCCCAGCATTTT	CASSVGGNSNQPQHF
TRBJ2-7	.	TRBV5-6	13	.	TGTGCCAGCAGCCCACGACGGATTCGCGAGCAGTACTTC	CASSPRRIREQYF
TRBJ2-5	TRBD2	TRBV7-9	13	.	TGTGCCAGCAGCCCTGGACTAGCCGAGACCCAGTACTTC	CASSPGLAETQYF
TRBJ2-7	TRBD1	TRBV9	13	.	TGTGCCAGCAGCGAACAGGGGGCGGGCGAGCAGTACTTC	CASSEQGAGEQYF
TRBJ1-2	TRBD1	TRBV14	14	.	TGTGCCAGCAGCAAACAGGGGATCGTTTATGGCTACACCTTC	CASSKQGIVYGYTF
TRBJ2-1	TRBD2	TRBV7-3	14	.	TGTGCCAGCAGCGCAAGCGGGATTGGGGGTGAGCAGTTCTTC	CASSASGIGGEQFF
TRBJ1-4	.	TRBV6-5	15	.	TGTGCCAGCAGGCGAGGACAGCTGACTAATGAAAAACTGTTTTTT	CASRRGQLTNEKLFF
TRBJ2-1	.	TRBV19	11	.	TGTGCCACCCGCTGGGCGTTAGAGCAGTTCTTC	CATRWALEQFF
TRBJ2-3	TRBD2	TRBV2	17	.	TGTGCCAGCAGTGCCGGGACTAGCGGGGGAGGCACAGATACGCAGTATTTT	CASSAGTSGGGTDTQYF
TRBJ2-7	TRBD1	TRBV2	15	.	TGTGCCAGCAGTCACCGACAGGGCCGCTCCTACGAGCAGTACTTC	CASSHRQGRSYEQYF
TRBJ1-2	.	TRBV7-6	13	few	TGTGCCAGCAGCTCGGCAGGAAGCTATGGCTACACCTTC	CASSSAGSYGYTF
TRBJ2-7	.	TRBV2	12	.	TGTGCCAGCAGTGAAGCCTGGGGCGAGCAGTACTTC	CASSEAWGEQYF
TRBJ2-3	TRBD2	TRBV6-1	16	.	TGTGCCAGCAGTGACCATAGCGGGAGCTTCACAGATACGCAGTATTTT	CASSDHSGSFTDTQYF
TRBJ1-2	.	TRBV29-1	11	.	TGCAGCGTTTCGCCGTTAGGTGGCTACACCTTC	CSVSPLGGYTF
TRBJ2-7	TRBD2	TRBV5-1	15	.	TGCGCCAGCAGCCCGGGACTAGCGGGGGCCTACGAGCAGTACTTC	CASSPGLAGAYEQYF
TRBJ2-3	.	TRBV6-6	14	.	TGTGCCAGCAGCGGAGGTCCAGGGGCAGATACGCAGTATTTT	CASSGGPGADTQYF
TRBJ2-7	.	TRBV13	13	.	TGTGCCAGCAGCTTGTGGAAATCCTACGAGCAGTACTTC	CASSLWKSYEQYF
TRBJ2-1	TRBD2	TRBV4-3	16	.	TGCGCCAGCAGCCAGTCAACCGGGGGGGTTTACAATGAGCAGTTCTTC	CASSQSTGGVYNEQFF
TRBJ2-1	TRBD2	TRBV29-1	14	few	TGCAGCGTTGATCGGCTAGCGGGGGGGGATGAGCAGTTCTTC	CSVDRLAGGDEQFF
TRBJ1-1	TRBD1	TRBV2	13	once	TGTGCCAGCAGAGATACTGACAGGGATGAAGCTTTCTTT	CASRDTDRDEAFF
TRBJ2-1	.	TRBV7-7	13	.	TGTGCCAGCAGCCCGACTGGGGCAGGAGAGCAGTTCTTC	CASSPTGAGEQFF
TRBJ2-7	.	TRBV2	11	.	TGTGCCAGCAGGGGGGAGTACGAGCAGTACTTC	CASRGEYEQYF
TRBJ1-3	TRBD1	TRBV19	14	few	TGTGCCTGCGAAAGGGGGCAGGGTGGAAACACCATATATTTT	CACERGQGGNTIYF
TRBJ1-4	.	TRBV7-9	14	.	TGTGCCAGCAGCTTAGGGGTCTTTGGGGAAAAACTGTTTTTT	CASSLGVFGEKLFF
TRBJ1-5	.	TRBV2	15	few	TGTGCCAGCAGAACAGGACATCAAAGCAATCAGCCCCAGCATTTT	CASRTGHQSNQPQHF
TRBJ2-7	.	TRBV5-1	13	.	TGCGCCAGCAGCTTGACGAAGGCCTACGAGCAGTACTTC	CASSLTKAYEQYF
TRBJ2-7	.	TRBV7-6	12	few	TGTGCCAGCAGCTTAGAAGCGTACGAGCAGTACTTC	CASSLEAYEQYF
TRBJ1-4	.	TRBV7-2	15	.	TGTGCCAGCAGCTTAGCACGGGGAGCTAATGAAAAACTGTTTTTT	CASSLARGANEKLFF
TRBJ1-2	TRBD1	TRBV4-2	13	.	TGTGCCAGCAAGGACAGGGACGGCCCTCTCTTAACCTTC	CASKDRDGPLLTF
TRBJ2-3	.	TRBV5-4	14	.	TGTGCCAGCAGCTCCGGGGGGCCGCCAGATACGCAGTATTTT	CASSSGGPPDTQYF
TRBJ2-2	TRBD1	TRBV4-1	15	.	TGCGCCAGCAGCCAAAACAGGGGGCGGGCCGGGGAGCTGTTTTTT	CASSQNRGRAGELFF
TRBJ1-1	.	TRBV13	14	medium-sized	TGTGCCAGCAGCACCCGGGGGCTAGACACTGAAGCTTTCTTT	CASSTRGLDTEAFF